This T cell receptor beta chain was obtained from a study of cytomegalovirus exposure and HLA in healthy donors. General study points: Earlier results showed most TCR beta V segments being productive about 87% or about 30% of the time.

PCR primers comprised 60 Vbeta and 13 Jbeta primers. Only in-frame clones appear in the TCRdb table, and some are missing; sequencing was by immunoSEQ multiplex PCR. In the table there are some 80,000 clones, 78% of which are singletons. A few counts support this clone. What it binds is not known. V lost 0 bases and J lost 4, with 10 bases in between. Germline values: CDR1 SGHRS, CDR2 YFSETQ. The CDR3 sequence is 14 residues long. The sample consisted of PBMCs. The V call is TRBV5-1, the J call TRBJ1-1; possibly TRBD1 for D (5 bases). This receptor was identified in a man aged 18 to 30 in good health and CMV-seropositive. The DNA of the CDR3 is TGCGCCAGCAGCTTGGGTAATAGGGGCACTGAAGCTTTCTTT. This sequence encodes CASSLGNRGTEAFF. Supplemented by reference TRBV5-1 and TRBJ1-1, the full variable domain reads KAGVTQTPRYLIKTRGQQVTLSCSPISGHRSVSWYQQTPGQGLQFLFEYFSETQRNKGNFPGRFSGRQFSNSRSEMNVSTLELGDSALYLCASSLGNRGTEAFFGQGTRLTVV.